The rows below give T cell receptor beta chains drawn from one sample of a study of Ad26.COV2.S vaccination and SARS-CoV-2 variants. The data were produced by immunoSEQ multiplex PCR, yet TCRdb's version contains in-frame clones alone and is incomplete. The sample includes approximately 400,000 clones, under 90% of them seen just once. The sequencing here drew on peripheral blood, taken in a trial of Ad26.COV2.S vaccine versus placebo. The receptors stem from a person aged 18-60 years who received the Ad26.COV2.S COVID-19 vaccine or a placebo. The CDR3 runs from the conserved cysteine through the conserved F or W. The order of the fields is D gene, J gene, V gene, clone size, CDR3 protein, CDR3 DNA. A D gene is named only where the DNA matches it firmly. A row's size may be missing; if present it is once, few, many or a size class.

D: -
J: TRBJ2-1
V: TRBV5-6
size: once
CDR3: CASSLGLDSSYNEQFF
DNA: TGTGCCAGCAGCTTGGGACTGGATAGCTCCTACAATGAGCAGTTCTTC

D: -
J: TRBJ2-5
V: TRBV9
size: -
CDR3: CASSVGERTTQYF
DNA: TGTGCCAGCAGCGTAGGGGAGCGGACAACCCAGTACTTC

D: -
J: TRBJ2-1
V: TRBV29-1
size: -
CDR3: CSANVGGLMQFF
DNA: TGCAGCGCTAACGTCGGGGGGCTTATGCAGTTCTTC

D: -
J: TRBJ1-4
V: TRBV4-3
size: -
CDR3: CASSQEHSGEKLFF
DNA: TGCGCCAGCAGCCAAGAGCACAGTGGGGAAAAACTGTTTTTT

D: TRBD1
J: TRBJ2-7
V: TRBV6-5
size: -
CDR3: CASSPWTGSNEQYF
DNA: TGTGCCAGCAGTCCCTGGACAGGGTCAAACGAGCAGTACTTC

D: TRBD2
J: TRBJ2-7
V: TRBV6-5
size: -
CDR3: CAGLAGGYYEQYF
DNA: TGTGCCGGTCTAGCGGGAGGATATTACGAGCAGTACTTC

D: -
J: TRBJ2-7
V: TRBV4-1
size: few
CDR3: CASSEGRSYEQYF
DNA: TGCGCCAGCAGCGAGGGGAGATCCTACGAGCAGTACTTC

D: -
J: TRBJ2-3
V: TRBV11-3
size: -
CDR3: CASSLDMSATQYF
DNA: TGTGCCAGCAGCTTAGATATGTCGGCGACGCAGTATTTT

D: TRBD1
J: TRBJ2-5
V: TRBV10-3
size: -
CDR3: CAISSGQGSETQYF
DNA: TGTGCCATCAGTTCGGGACAGGGGTCAGAGACCCAGTACTTC

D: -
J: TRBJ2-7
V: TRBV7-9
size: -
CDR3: CASSLVGPAAYEQYF
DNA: TGTGCCAGCAGCTTAGTGGGACCCGCAGCTTACGAGCAGTACTTC

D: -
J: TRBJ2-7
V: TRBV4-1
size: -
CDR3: CASSQDRPYEQYF
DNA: TGCGCCAGCAGCCAAGATCGGCCCTACGAGCAGTACTTC

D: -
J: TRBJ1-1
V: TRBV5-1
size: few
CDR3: CASSFGGFSEAFF
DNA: TGCGCCAGCAGCTTCGGAGGGTTCAGTGAAGCTTTCTTT

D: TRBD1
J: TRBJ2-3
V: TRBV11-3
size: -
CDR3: CASSIGSWDRGLPDTQYF
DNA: TGTGCCAGCAGCATCGGGTCATGGGACAGGGGACTCCCAGATACGCAGTATTTT

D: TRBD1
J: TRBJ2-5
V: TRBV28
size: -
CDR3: CASTRDSQETQYF
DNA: TGTGCCAGTACCCGGGACAGCCAAGAGACCCAGTACTTC

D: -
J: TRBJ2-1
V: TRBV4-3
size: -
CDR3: CASSQLNRGNEQFF
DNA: TGCGCCAGCAGCCAACTAAATAGGGGGAACGAGCAGTTCTTC

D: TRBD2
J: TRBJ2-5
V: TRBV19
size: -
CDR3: CASRPIAGGQETQYF
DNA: TGTGCCAGTAGACCGATAGCGGGGGGGCAAGAGACCCAGTACTTC

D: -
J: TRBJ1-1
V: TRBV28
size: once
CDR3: CASSLQIEAFF
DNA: TGTGCCAGCAGTTTACAGATTGAAGCTTTCTTT

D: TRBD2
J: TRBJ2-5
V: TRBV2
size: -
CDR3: CASRVRTSVQETQYF
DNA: TGTGCCAGCAGAGTGAGGACTAGCGTACAAGAGACCCAGTACTTC